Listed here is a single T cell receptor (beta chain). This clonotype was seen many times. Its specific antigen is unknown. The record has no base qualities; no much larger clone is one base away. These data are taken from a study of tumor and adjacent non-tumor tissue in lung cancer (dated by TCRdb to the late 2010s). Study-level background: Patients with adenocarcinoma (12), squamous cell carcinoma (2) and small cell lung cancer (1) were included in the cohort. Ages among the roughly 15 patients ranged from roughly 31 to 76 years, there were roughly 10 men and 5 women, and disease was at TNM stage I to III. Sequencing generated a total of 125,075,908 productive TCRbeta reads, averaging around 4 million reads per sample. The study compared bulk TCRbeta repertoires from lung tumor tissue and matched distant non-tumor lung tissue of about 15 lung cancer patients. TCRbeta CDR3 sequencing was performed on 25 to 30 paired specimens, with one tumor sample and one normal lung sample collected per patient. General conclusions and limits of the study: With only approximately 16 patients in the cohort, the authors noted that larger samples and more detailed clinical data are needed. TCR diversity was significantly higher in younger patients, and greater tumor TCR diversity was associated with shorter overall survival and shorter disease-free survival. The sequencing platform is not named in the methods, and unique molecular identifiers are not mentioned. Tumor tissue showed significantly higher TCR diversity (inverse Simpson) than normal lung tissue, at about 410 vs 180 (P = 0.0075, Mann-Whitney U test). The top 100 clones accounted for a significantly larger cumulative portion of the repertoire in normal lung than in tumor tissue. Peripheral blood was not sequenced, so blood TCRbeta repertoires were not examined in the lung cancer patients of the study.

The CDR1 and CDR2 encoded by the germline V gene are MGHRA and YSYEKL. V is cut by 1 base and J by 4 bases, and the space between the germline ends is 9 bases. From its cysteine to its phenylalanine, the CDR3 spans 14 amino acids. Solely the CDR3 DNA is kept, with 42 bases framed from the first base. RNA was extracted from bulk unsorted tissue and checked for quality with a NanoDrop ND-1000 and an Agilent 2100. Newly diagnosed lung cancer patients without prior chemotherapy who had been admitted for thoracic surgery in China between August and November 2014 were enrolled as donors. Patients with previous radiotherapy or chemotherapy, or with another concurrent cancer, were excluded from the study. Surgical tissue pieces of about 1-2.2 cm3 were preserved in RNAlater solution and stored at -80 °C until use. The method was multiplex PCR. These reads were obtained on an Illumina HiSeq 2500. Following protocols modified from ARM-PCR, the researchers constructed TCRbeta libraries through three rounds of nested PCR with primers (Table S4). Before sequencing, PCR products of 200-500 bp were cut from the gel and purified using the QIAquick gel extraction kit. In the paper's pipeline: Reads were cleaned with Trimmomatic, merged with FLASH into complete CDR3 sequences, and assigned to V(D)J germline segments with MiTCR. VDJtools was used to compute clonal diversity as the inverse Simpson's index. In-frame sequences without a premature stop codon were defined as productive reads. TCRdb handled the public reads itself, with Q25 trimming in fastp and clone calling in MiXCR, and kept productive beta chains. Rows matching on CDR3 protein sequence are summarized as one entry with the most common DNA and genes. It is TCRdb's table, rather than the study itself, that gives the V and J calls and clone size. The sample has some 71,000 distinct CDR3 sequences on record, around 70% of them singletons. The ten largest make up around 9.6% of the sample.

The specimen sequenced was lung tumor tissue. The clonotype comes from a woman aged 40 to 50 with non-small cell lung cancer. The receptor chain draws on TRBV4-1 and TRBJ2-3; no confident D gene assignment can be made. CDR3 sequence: CASSQVQKPDTQYF. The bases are TGCGCCAGCAGCCAAGTTCAAAAGCCAGATACGCAGTATTTT.